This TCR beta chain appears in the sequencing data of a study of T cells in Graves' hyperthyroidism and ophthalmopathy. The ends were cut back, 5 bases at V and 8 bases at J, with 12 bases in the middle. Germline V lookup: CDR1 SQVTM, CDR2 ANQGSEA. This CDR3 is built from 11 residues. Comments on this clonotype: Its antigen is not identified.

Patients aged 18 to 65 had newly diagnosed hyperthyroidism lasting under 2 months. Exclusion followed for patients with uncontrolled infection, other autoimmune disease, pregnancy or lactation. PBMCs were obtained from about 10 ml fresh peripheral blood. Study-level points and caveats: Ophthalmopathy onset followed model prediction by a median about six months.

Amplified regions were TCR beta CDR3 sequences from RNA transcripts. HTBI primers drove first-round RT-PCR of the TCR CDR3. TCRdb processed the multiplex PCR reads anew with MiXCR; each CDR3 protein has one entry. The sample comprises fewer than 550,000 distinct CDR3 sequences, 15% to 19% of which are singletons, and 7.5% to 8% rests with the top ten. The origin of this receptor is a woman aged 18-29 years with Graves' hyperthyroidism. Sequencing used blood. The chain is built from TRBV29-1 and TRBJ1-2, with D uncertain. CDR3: CSVSGGFGYTF. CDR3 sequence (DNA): TGCAGCGTTTCCGGAGGCTTCGGCTACACCTTC.